Below, 29 T cell receptor beta chains from the same sample are listed, as sequenced in a study of blood T cell repertoires in COVID-19. The protocol was immunoSEQ multiplex PCR, while the TCRdb copy is restricted to in-frame clones and leaves out a portion. The repertoire consists of more than 90,000 clones, with roughly 85% occurring once and the leading ten covering 18%. The sequenced sample consisted of peripheral blood. The source of these receptors is a woman aged 55-69 years with COVID-19, enrolled during active disease.

In DNA form, the CDR3 reads TGTGCCAGCAGTGAAGGGGGGCTTGACAATGAGCAGTTCTTC. Its protein product is CASSEGGLDNEQFF. The gene calls are TRBV6-1 and TRBJ2-1; possibly TRBD1 for D (6 bases). The CDR3 sequence is 14 residues long. The V and J ends lost 1 base and 5 bases respectively, with 9 bases between them. The germline V gene encodes CDR1 MNHNS and CDR2 SASEGT.

This clone was seen more than once but under ten times. This rearrangement joins TRBV11-2 to TRBJ1-1; unclear D gene. CDR1 is SGHAT, CDR2 FQNNGV, per germline. The CDR3 loop spans 12 amino acids. V was trimmed by 2 bases and J by 8 bases, leaving 9 bases between them. The CDR3 DNA sequence: TGTGCCAGCAGCTTAATCAAGCCGGAAGCTTTCTTT. Its protein is CASSLIKPEAFF.

The rearrangement joins TRBV6-5 to TRBJ1-2, with a possible D match to TRBD1 (6 bases). This CDR3 spans 14 amino acids. V was pared by 6 bases and J by 5 bases, with 16 bases between. Germline loops: CDR1 MNHEY, CDR2 SVGAGI. DNA of the CDR3: TGTGCCAGCAGCGGGTGGGGGCAAGGGTATGGCTACACCTTC. Translated, it gives CASSGWGQGYGYTF.

The CDR3 region has the DNA TGTGCCAGCAGCTTCCGGGACAGGGGGACACGAGATGAAAAACTGTTTTTT. Its protein is CASSFRDRGTRDEKLFF. The chain combines TRBV5-4 with TRBJ1-4; 11 bases line up with TRBD1. V shed 2 bases, J shed 6 bases, and the junction held 9 bases outside the gene matches. Looked up from germline, CDR1 is SGHNT and CDR2 is YYREEE (reference sequence). There are 17 residues in the CDR3.

The chain uses TRBV11-3 and TRBJ2-3, with D perhaps TRBD2 (5 bases). With 2 bases removed from V and 0 bases from J, the gap between germline ends came to 6 bases. The CDR3 contains 14 residues. Per the germline V gene, CDR1 is SGHNT and CDR2 is YENEEA. CDR3 DNA: TGTGCCAGCAGCTTAAGCGGAAGCACAGATACGCAGTATTTT. Its translation: CASSLSGSTDTQYF.

The chain employs TRBV6-5 and TRBJ1-2, with 8 bases aligning to TRBD1. The CDR3 totals 15 residues. The V gene end was trimmed by 4 bases and the J gene end by 8 bases; junction bases not matched to a gene: 12. The germline V gene has CDR1 MNHEY and CDR2 SVGAGI. As DNA, the CDR3 is TGTGCCAGCAGTTTTCTAGCTACAGGGGGGGGCGGCTACACCTTC. Translation gives CASSFLATGGGGYTF.

J is TRBJ1-1 and V is TRBV18; TRBD1 is a possible D gene (6 bases). The V and J ends lost 2 bases and 4 bases respectively, with 11 bases between them. The CDR3 has 14 residues. CDR1 KGHSH and CDR2 LQKENI come from the germline V gene. CDR3 residues: CASSPFRGFTEAFF. The CDR3, as DNA: TGTGCCAGCTCACCATTCAGGGGCTTCACTGAAGCTTTCTTT.

The CDR3 DNA reads as TGTGCCAGCTCACCAGGAGAGGACAGGCAGTACTTC. Protein sequence: CASSPGEDRQYF. The chain carries TRBV18 and TRBJ2-7, with a tentative D call TRBD1 (6 bases). Trimming cost V 2 bases and J 9 bases, with 11 bases left between them. This CDR3 region has 12 residues. Germline V CDR1 and CDR2: KGHSH, LQKENI.

This clone was seen only a few times. V and J are TRBV28 and TRBJ1-3; D may be TRBD1 (5 bases). The CDR3 sequence is 15 residues long. V gave up 5 bases and J gave up 4 bases, with 15 bases separating them. The germline V gene encodes CDR1 MDHEN and CDR2 SYDVKM. CDR3 DNA: TGTGCCAGCAGTGATACGACAGCATCCGGAAACACCATATATTTT. Its translation: CASSDTTASGNTIYF.

V and J are TRBV7-2 and TRBJ2-7, with 8 bases aligning to TRBD2. Germline trimming cut 3 bases from V and 6 bases from J; bases unmatched to any gene: 10. Germline CDR1 and CDR2: SGHTA and FQGNSA. The CDR3 is 15 residues long. The CDR3: CASSFGGVAGSEQYF. The CDR3 nucleotides are TGTGCCAGCAGCTTCGGAGGGGTAGCGGGGTCCGAGCAGTACTTC.

Written as DNA, the CDR3 is TGTGCCAGTACCCCAATATCGGGACAGGGAGGCCAGCCCCAGCATTTT. It is translated as CASTPISGQGGQPQHF. This chain connects TRBV19 to TRBJ1-5; 9 positions match TRBD1. The CDR3 sequence is 16 residues long. V lost 7 bases to trimming and J lost 7 bases; unmatched junction nucleotides: 14. The germline CDR1 and CDR2 sequences are LNHDA and SQIVND (reference sequence).

V is TRBV6-5 and J is TRBJ1-4; D call uncertain. V was shortened by 7 bases and J by 6 bases, with 9 bases between the two germline ends. The CDR3 loop spans 12 amino acids. Germline CDR1 MNHEY, CDR2 SVGAGI. The CDR3 sequence is CASMGAYEKLFF. As DNA, the CDR3 is TGTGCCAGCATGGGAGCCTATGAAAAACTGTTTTTT.

The chain links TRBV4-3 to TRBJ1-2; D uncertain. CDR1 is LGHNA and CDR2 is YSLEER in the germline V gene. This CDR3 is 11 amino acids long. The V and J ends lost 5 bases and 4 bases respectively, with 5 bases between them. CDR3 DNA: TGCGCCAGCAGCGAGGGCTATGGCTACACCTTC. This gives the protein CASSEGYGYTF.

This clone appeared a single time. The chain has TRBV6-5 and TRBJ1-1; D is undetermined. The CDR3 runs 14 residues. CDR1 MNHEY and CDR2 SVGAGI come from the germline V gene. The V gene lost 0 bases and the J gene lost 4 bases, with 9 bases spanning the gap. CDR3: CASSYSNRGTEAFF. CDR3 nucleotides: TGTGCCAGCAGTTACTCGAACCGGGGCACTGAAGCTTTCTTT.

The chain is built from TRBV6-5 and TRBJ2-7; tentative D call: TRBD1 (6 bases). CDR3 length equals 14 residues. The germline V gene encodes CDR1 MNHEY and CDR2 SVGAGI. Trimming pared 2 bases from V and 3 bases from J, leaving 11 bases between. The DNA for the CDR3 is TGTGCCAGCAGTTACCTCAGGGGAGTCTACGAGCAGTACTTC. Translated: CASSYLRGVYEQYF.

This chain links TRBV5-1 with TRBJ1-2; D is possibly TRBD1 (5 bases). There are 12 residues in the CDR3. V was pared by 5 bases and J by 7 bases, with 12 bases between. CDR1 and CDR2 (germline): SGHRS, YFSETQ. The CDR3 sequence is CASRVGQSGYTF. In nucleotides, the CDR3 is TGCGCCAGCAGGGTAGGACAAAGTGGCTACACCTTC.

The V call is TRBV19, the J call TRBJ1-1, with 10 bases matching TRBD1. V lost 6 bases, J lost 3 bases, and 7 bases stayed unmatched. Germline loops: CDR1 LNHDA, CDR2 SQIVND (reference sequence). The CDR3 length is 15 residues. The CDR3 loop is CASRAGTGAYTEAFF. CDR3 nucleotides: TGTGCCAGTAGGGCCGGGACAGGGGCGTACACTGAAGCTTTCTTT.

This clone is a singleton in its sample. The genes are TRBV3-1 (or the pseudogene TRBV3-2) and TRBJ1-1; 11 positions agree with TRBD1. Looked up from germline, CDR1 is LGHDT and CDR2 is YNNKEL (reference sequence). The CDR3 extends over 15 amino acids. The J segment lost 7 bases and the V segment lost 0 bases, leaving 4 bases of the junction unmatched. The CDR3 sequence: CASSQDGGTGGEAFF. For the CDR3, the DNA is TGTGCCAGCAGCCAAGATGGAGGGACAGGGGGTGAAGCTTTCTTT.

The genes are TRBV7-9 and TRBJ1-2, with D perhaps matching TRBD1 (5 bases). Trimming shortened V by 7 bases and J by 4 bases, and 16 bases separated the two germline ends. CDR3 length equals 14 residues. Germline assignment: CDR1 SEHNR and CDR2 FQNEAQ (reference sequence). CDR3 DNA sequence: TGTGCCAGCATCCCCACGGGGGGGATCTATGGCTACACCTTC. Its translation is CASIPTGGIYGYTF.

The rearrangement uses TRBV19 and TRBJ1-2; the match to TRBD1 covers 8 bases. The CDR3 has 13 residues. The J segment lost 7 bases and the V segment lost 3 bases, leaving 4 bases of the junction unmatched. Looked up from germline, CDR1 is LNHDA and CDR2 is SQIVND (reference sequence). The CDR3 spells CASSIGQGAGYTF. CDR3 DNA sequence: TGTGCCAGTAGTATCGGACAGGGAGCTGGCTACACCTTC.

The J gene is TRBJ2-3, the V gene TRBV6-6; 9 bases line up with TRBD2. The junction had 4 bases not matched to a gene; V was cut back by 5 bases and J by 1 base. CDR1 and CDR2 (germline): MNHNY, SVGAGI (reference sequence). The CDR3 is 15 amino acids. In DNA form, the CDR3 reads TGTGCCAGCAGTGATGCTAGCGGGGGCACAGATACGCAGTATTTT. Residues: CASSDASGGTDTQYF.

This sequence joins TRBV19 and TRBJ1-6; 8 bases are shared with TRBD1. V trimming: 5 bases; J trimming: 4 bases; junction bases outside the gene matches: 10. The length of the CDR3 is 17 residues. The V gene's germline CDR1 is LNHDA and CDR2 SQIVND (reference sequence). CDR3 bases: TGTGCCAGTAGTCCTCCGGGACAGGCCTATTATAATTCACCCCTCCACTTT. This gives the protein CASSPPGQAYYNSPLHF. Filled out from reference TRBV19 and TRBJ1-6, the complete variable domain reads DGGITQSPKYLFRKEGQNVTLSCEQNLNHDAMYWYRQDPGQGLRLIYYSQIVNDFQKGDIAEGYSVSREKKESFPLTVTSAQKNPTAFYLCASSPPGQAYYNSPLHFGNGTRLTVT.

This chain joins TRBV10-3 and TRBJ2-3; D is perhaps TRBD2 (5 bases). The germline CDR1 and CDR2 sequences are ENHRY and SYGVKD. Trimming cost V 10 bases and J 2 bases, with 16 bases left between them. The CDR3 loop spans 14 amino acids. CDR3 residues: CATSSREPTDTQYF. The CDR3 coding sequence is TGTGCCACCTCCTCGAGGGAACCCACAGATACGCAGTATTTT.

The chain joins TRBV6-5 to TRBJ2-1, with 11 nucleotides matching TRBD2. V lost 8 bases to trimming and J lost 6 bases; unmatched junction nucleotides: 6. Germline lookup yields CDR1 MNHEY and CDR2 SVGAGI. The CDR3 has 14 residues. The CDR3: CASYSGGAGNEQFF. Here the CDR3 DNA reads TGTGCCAGCTATAGCGGGGGGGCCGGCAATGAGCAGTTCTTC.

The chain uses TRBV11-2 and TRBJ2-3, with D unresolved. This CDR3 comprises 14 residues. Trimming shortened V by 2 bases and J by 6 bases, and 12 bases separated the two germline ends. Per germline, CDR1 SGHAT and CDR2 FQNNGV. CDR3 DNA: TGTGCCAGCAGCTTATTGCTAGTTTCTGATACGCAGTATTTT. Protein: CASSLLLVSDTQYF.

The V and J genes are TRBV18 and TRBJ1-1, with 11 bases fitting TRBD1. In germline, CDR1 is KGHSH, CDR2 LQKENI. The CDR3 has 16 amino acids. V lost 2 bases and J lost 4; bases outside the gene matches: 6. The CDR3 sequence: CASSPSRTGGGTEAFF. The CDR3 bases are TGTGCCAGCTCACCATCAAGGACAGGGGGCGGCACTGAAGCTTTCTTT.

J is TRBJ2-7 and V is TRBV19; 8 nucleotides agree with TRBD2. This CDR3 comprises 17 residues. Germline V gene data show CDR1 as LNHDA and CDR2 as SQIVND (reference sequence). V lost 2 bases, J lost 1 base, and 10 bases stayed unmatched. The chain's CDR3 is CASSINRVSGASYEQYF. DNA of the CDR3: TGTGCCAGTAGTATAAACAGAGTTAGCGGGGCGTCCTACGAGCAGTACTTC. Filled out from reference TRBV19 and TRBJ2-7, the complete variable domain reads DGGITQSPKYLFRKEGQNVTLSCEQNLNHDAMYWYRQDPGQGLRLIYYSQIVNDFQKGDIAEGYSVSREKKESFPLTVTSAQKNPTAFYLCASSINRVSGASYEQYFGPGTRLTVT.

The chain couples TRBV6-1 to TRBJ1-5; 8 nucleotides agree with TRBD1. Losses at the gene ends were 3 bases for V and 2 bases for J; bases not matched to a gene: 6. Germline CDR1 is MNHNS and CDR2 is SASEGT. This CDR3 is 16 amino acids long. The CDR3 DNA reads as TGTGCCAGCAGTGACGACAGGGGTGGAGGCAATCAGCCCCAGCATTTT. Residues: CASSDDRGGGNQPQHF.

The V and J genes are TRBV27 and TRBJ2-2; possibly TRBD2 for D (7 bases). V gave up 3 bases and J gave up 4 bases, with 18 bases separating them. The CDR3 has 17 amino acids. Germline V lookup: CDR1 MNHEY, CDR2 SMNVEV (reference sequence). CDR3 sequence: CASSFLSVAGATGELFF. The CDR3 bases are TGTGCCAGCAGTTTCCTCTCGGTGGCGGGGGCCACCGGGGAGCTGTTTTTT.